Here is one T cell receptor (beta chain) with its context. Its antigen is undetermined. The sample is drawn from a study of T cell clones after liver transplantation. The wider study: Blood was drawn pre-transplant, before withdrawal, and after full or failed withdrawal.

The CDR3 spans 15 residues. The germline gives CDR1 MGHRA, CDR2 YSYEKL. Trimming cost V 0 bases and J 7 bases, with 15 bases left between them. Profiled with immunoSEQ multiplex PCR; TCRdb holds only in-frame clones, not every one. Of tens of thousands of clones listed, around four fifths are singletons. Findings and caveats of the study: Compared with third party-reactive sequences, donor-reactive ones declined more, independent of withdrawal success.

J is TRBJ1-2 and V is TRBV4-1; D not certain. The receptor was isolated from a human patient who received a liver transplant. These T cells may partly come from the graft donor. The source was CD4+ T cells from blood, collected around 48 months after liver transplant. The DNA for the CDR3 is TGCGCCAGCAGCCAAGATCCAGGTTCCTTTTCTGGCTACACCTTC. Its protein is CASSQDPGSFSGYTF.